This T cell receptor (beta chain) was obtained from a study of blood T cell repertoires in COVID-19. Study-level background: Whether acute or convalescent, the COVID-19 samples came from the United States, Italy and Spain. From T cells, B-cell-depleted T cells, or PBMCs came the material, which was cDNA or gDNA.

Original handling: Reference gene primer amplification yielded estimated nucleated cell counts. Assay used: immunoSEQ multiplex PCR; TCRdb lists only in-frame clones, some missing. V and J calls and clone size come straight from that table; D and trimming were deduced from the DNA. This sample yields around 100,000 clones, of which approximately 84% are seen a single time; over 2% belongs to the top ten. The CDR3 consists of 12 residues. Germline loops: CDR1 WSHSY, CDR2 SAAADI. V gave up 4 bases and J gave up 6 bases, with 10 bases separating them. This TCR derives from a human donor in a cohort sampled during active COVID-19. The specimen was peripheral blood. This sequence joins TRBV10-2 and TRBJ2-7; maybe TRBD2 (5 bases). The CDR3 nucleotides are TGCGCCAGCAGTGGGGAGAACCCCGAGCAGTACTTC. Amino acid sequence: CASSGENPEQYF.